This is a list of T cell receptor beta chains from one sample in a study of sequential checkpoint blockade in melanoma. Using immunoSEQ multiplex PCR, the repertoire was profiled, and TCRdb retains in-frame clones only, with some absent. The repertoire holds approximately 15,000 clones, with around three quarters as singletons. The material was CD8+ T cells sorted from blood (inferred from file names), obtained from a patient given nivolumab and ipilimumab in sequence. These receptors all stem from a human donor with melanoma. The CDR3 runs from the conserved cysteine through the conserved F or W. The D gene is left open where the match is weak. A row's size may be missing; if present it is once, few, many or a size class.

clone size,J gene,V gene,D gene,CDR3 DNA,CDR3 protein
once,TRBJ2-3,TRBV5-1,TRBD2,TGCGCCAGCAGCTTAGAGACTAGCGGGAGTGATACGCAGTATTTT,CASSLETSGSDTQYF
few,TRBJ2-1,TRBV28,TRBD2,TGTGCCAGCAGTTTAGCGGGGGAGGCTCATGAGCAGTTCTTC,CASSLAGEAHEQFF
-,TRBJ1-1,TRBV7-2,-,TGTGCCAGCAGCTTATCCGGGGGCACTGAAGCTTTCTTT,CASSLSGGTEAFF
-,TRBJ2-7,TRBV27,-,TGTGCCAGCAGTCTACTAGGAACCTACGAGCAGTACTTC,CASSLLGTYEQYF
-,TRBJ2-1,TRBV7-2,-,TGTGCCAGCCCCGGGATCGGCAATGAGCAGTTCTTC,CASPGIGNEQFF
once,TRBJ2-7,TRBV13,TRBD2,TGTGCCAGCAGCTATATAGCGGGAGGGAACGAGCAGTACTTC,CASSYIAGGNEQYF
-,TRBJ2-5,TRBV21-1,-,TGTGCCAGCACCGGGGGAGGGTCCCCCTTTAAAGAGACCCAGTACTTC,CASTGGGSPFKETQYF
once,TRBJ1-1,TRBV19,-,TGTGCCAGTAGTTTGGCGGCAGAAGCTTTCTTT,CASSLAAEAFF
-,TRBJ2-7,TRBV6-1,TRBD2,TGTGCCAGCAGTGCTCGCGGGGGGCGGTACGAGCAGTACTTC,CASSARGGRYEQYF
-,TRBJ2-7,TRBV10-1,TRBD2,TGCGCCAGCAGTGACCCTTCCTCTGTGGCGGGAGGCGTTTACGAGCAGTACTTC,CASSDPSSVAGGVYEQYF
-,TRBJ2-7,TRBV7-9,TRBD1,TGTGCCAGCAGCTTCTACAGGGGGTACGAGCAGTACTTC,CASSFYRGYEQYF
-,TRBJ1-1,TRBV27,-,TGTGCCAGCAGTGCCGCTGGGGGAGGGGAAGCTTTCTTT,CASSAAGGGEAFF
-,TRBJ2-2,TRBV6-5,-,TGTGCCAGCAGTTACGTGGCCCCTCACACCGGGGAGCTGTTTTTT,CASSYVAPHTGELFF
-,TRBJ2-5,TRBV6-1,-,TGTGCCAGCAGTGAACAGGCCGGTGGAGGGAGAGAGACCCAGTACTTC,CASSEQAGGGRETQYF
-,TRBJ1-2,TRBV14,TRBD1,TGTGCCAGCAGCCCCACCACAGGGGTCGGCTACACCTTC,CASSPTTGVGYTF
few,TRBJ2-1,TRBV29-1,-,TGCAGCGTGCGTTACGAGGGTTACAATGAGCAGTTCTTC,CSVRYEGYNEQFF
-,TRBJ2-1,TRBV9,-,TGTGCCAGCAGCGTAGCTAATGAGCAGTTCTTC,CASSVANEQFF
-,TRBJ2-5,TRBV7-2,TRBD1,TGTGCCAGCAGCTCTGGGACAGCCCTTGGTAGGGAGACCCAGTACTTC,CASSSGTALGRETQYF
-,TRBJ2-7,TRBV27,-,TGTGCCAGCAGTCTCACGACTAGTTACGAGCAGTACTTC,CASSLTTSYEQYF
few,TRBJ1-2,TRBV11-2,-,TGTGCCAGCAGTACCACCGGGAGCTACACCTTC,CASSTTGSYTF
-,TRBJ1-1,TRBV5-4,-,TGTGCCAGCAGCTTGGGAGCGACTGAAGCTTTCTTT,CASSLGATEAFF
-,TRBJ2-2,TRBV30,TRBD2,TGTGCCTGGAGTTCGGCGGGGGCGAACACCGGGGAGCTGTTTTTT,CAWSSAGANTGELFF
-,TRBJ2-2,TRBV7-9,-,TGTGCCAGCAGCTTGGGGCGCACCGGGGAGCTGTTTTTT,CASSLGRTGELFF
-,TRBJ1-1,TRBV5-1,TRBD1,TGCGCCAGCAGTCCACTCCGGGACAGGGGAGGGACTGAAGCTTTCTTT,CASSPLRDRGGTEAFF
few,TRBJ1-1,TRBV4-1,-,TGCGCCAGCGTGGCACAGGGGAACACTGAAGCTTTCTTT,CASVAQGNTEAFF
-,TRBJ2-1,TRBV4-2,TRBD2,TGTGCCAGCAGCCAAGATGCTAGCGGGGGGGCGGCTGAGCAGTTCTTC,CASSQDASGGAAEQFF
-,TRBJ2-7,TRBV5-5,TRBD1,TGTGCCAGCAGCTTGATAGACAGGGTTTCCCCCTACGAGCAGTACTTC,CASSLIDRVSPYEQYF
-,TRBJ2-1,TRBV4-3,TRBD2,TGCGCCAGCAGCCAAAGACTAGCGCTTGGGAATGAGCAGTTCTTC,CASSQRLALGNEQFF
-,TRBJ2-7,TRBV27,TRBD1,TGTGCCAGCGCCGAAGGACAGGGTGAGAACGAGCAGTACTTC,CASAEGQGENEQYF
-,TRBJ2-7,TRBV27,TRBD1,TGTGCCAGCAGTTTCTCTACAGGGGGATACGAGCAGTACTTC,CASSFSTGGYEQYF
-,TRBJ1-5,TRBV6-5,-,TGTGCCAGCAGTGAAGGACAGACGCATCAGCCCCAGCATTTT,CASSEGQTHQPQHF
-,TRBJ1-1,TRBV6-6,-,TGTGCCAGCAGTTTGATATCAGGGGCAGACACTGAAGCTTTCTTT,CASSLISGADTEAFF
-,TRBJ1-2,TRBV5-1,-,TGCGCCAGCAGCTCTAACCCGGGACTTGTAAACTATGGCTACACCTTC,CASSSNPGLVNYGYTF
-,TRBJ2-1,TRBV4-1,TRBD2,TGCGCCAGCAGCACGGAAAGCGGGAGCTTGGATGAGCAGTTCTTC,CASSTESGSLDEQFF
-,TRBJ1-1,TRBV7-9,-,TGTGCCAGCAGCTCGATTACAGGGACTGAAGCTTTCTTT,CASSSITGTEAFF
few,TRBJ2-7,TRBV5-6,TRBD1,TGTGCCAGCAGCTTAGGGGACAGTTTAGTCCACGAGCAGTACTTC,CASSLGDSLVHEQYF
-,TRBJ2-5,TRBV27,-,TGTGCCAGCCGCCATCTGCTGGGAGGGGGAGAGACCCAGTACTTC,CASRHLLGGGETQYF
-,TRBJ2-7,TRBV29-1,TRBD1,TGCAGCGTGGTTTCGGACAGGGACCACGAGCAGTACTTC,CSVVSDRDHEQYF
-,TRBJ2-6,TRBV28,-,TGTGCCAGCAGTTTAGTGATGGGGGGTCGGCTCTCTGGGGCCAACGTCCTGACTTTC,CASSLVMGGRLSGANVLTF
-,TRBJ2-3,TRBV7-6,TRBD1,TGTGCCAGCAGCTTGTGGGGGACAGGGGTGTCTAGCACAGATACGCAGTATTTT,CASSLWGTGVSSTDTQYF
few,TRBJ2-2,TRBV29-1,-,TGCAGCGTTGAAGGATCTCACTCGGGCACCGGGGAGCTGTTTTTT,CSVEGSHSGTGELFF
-,TRBJ2-2,TRBV7-9,TRBD1,TGTGCCAGCAGCCCAACAGGGGGGAACACCGGGGAGCTGTTTTTT,CASSPTGGNTGELFF
-,TRBJ2-1,TRBV4-1,-,TGCGCCAGCAGCCAAAACACGGGTACCTCCTACAATGAGCAGTTCTTC,CASSQNTGTSYNEQFF
few,TRBJ2-7,TRBV10-3,-,TGTGCCATCAGTGATGCGCAGGGTACTGACGAGCAGTACTTC,CAISDAQGTDEQYF
-,TRBJ2-7,TRBV7-9,-,TGTGCCAGCAGCTTAGGAGTCTACGAGCAGTACTTC,CASSLGVYEQYF
once,TRBJ2-3,TRBV23-1,-,TGCGCCAGTTGTACGCGGAGGAATACGCAGTATTTT,CASCTRRNTQYF
-,TRBJ2-7,TRBV29-1,-,TGCAGCGTTGAAGATCCCCGGGGTAGGTCCTACGAGCAGTACTTC,CSVEDPRGRSYEQYF
once,TRBJ2-7,TRBV19,TRBD1,TGTGCCAGTAGTACGACCGGACAGGGCTACGAGCAGTACTTC,CASSTTGQGYEQYF